The source of this T cell receptor beta chain is a study of T cells after yellow fever vaccination. Findings of the study overall: Among primary-vaccination clones, most reappeared after the booster, at about 95% for CD4 and approximately 88% for CD8.

TCRdb ran MiXCR on the 5' RACE reads and lists one entry per CDR3 protein. The table has some 400,000 distinct CDR3 sequences, about 6.2% seen once. Germline CDR1 LGHDT, CDR2 YNNKEL (reference sequence). V lost 3 bases to trimming and J lost 2 bases, with 4 bases between them. The CDR3 runs 12 residues. This clonotype showed up just a few times. Its antigen is as yet unknown. The receptor was isolated from a man aged 25 to 40 who received the YFV17D yellow fever vaccine. The source material was PBMCs, sampled 5 days after the yellow fever booster vaccination. This sequence joins TRBV3-1 and TRBJ2-5; D is undetermined. The CDR3 is CASSHLQETQYF. The CDR3 DNA follows: TGTGCCAGCAGCCATTTACAAGAGACCCAGTACTTC.